What follows are 10 T cell receptor beta chains derived from one specimen sequenced in a study of blood T cells in healthy people across ages. Combining a sample-barcoded 5' primer with a J-beta primer mix, a second PCR ran for about 6 to 12 cycles. TCRdb processed the 5' RACE reads anew with MiXCR; each CDR3 protein has one entry. The sample records hundreds of thousands of distinct CDR3 sequences, roughly 41% being singletons. Material for sequencing was blood. These receptor sequences come from a man at least 80 years old in good health.

This clonotype has only a few counts. The chain uses TRBV7-9 and TRBJ2-7, with 8 bases that match TRBD2. The junction had 1 base not matched to a gene; V was cut back by 0 bases and J by 3 bases. The CDR3 runs 14 residues. Germline CDR1 SEHNR, CDR2 FQNEAQ (reference sequence). DNA of the CDR3: TGTGCCAGCAGCTTAGCGGGACTAGACTACGAGCAGTACTTC. Its translation is CASSLAGLDYEQYF.

This clonotype was counted many times. J is TRBJ2-3 and V is TRBV5-8; tentatively, D is TRBD1 (6 bases). The V end lost 3 bases, the J end lost 4 bases, and 9 bases lay between the germline ends. The CDR3 length is 13 residues. CDR1 is SGHTS, CDR2 YDEGEE, per germline. CDR3 loop: CASSSTGSDTQYF. The DNA of the CDR3 is TGTGCCAGCAGCTCCACAGGGTCAGATACGCAGTATTTT.

This clonotype was picked up a small number of times. The chain combines TRBV18 with TRBJ2-3, with D possibly being TRBD1 (6 bases). The CDR3 totals 12 residues. The V end was cut by 3 bases, the J end by 10 bases, with 11 bases between. Per the germline V gene, CDR1 is KGHSH and CDR2 is LQKENI. CDR3 sequence: CASSPRGMSQYF. As DNA, the CDR3 is TGTGCCAGCTCACCGAGGGGGATGTCGCAGTATTTT.

V is TRBV4-2 and J is TRBJ2-1; D could derive from TRBD1 or TRBD2 (5 bases each). The V end was cut by 6 bases, the J end by 6 bases, with 24 bases between. Germline V CDR1 and CDR2: LGHNA, YNFKEQ. The CDR3 has 17 amino acids. CDR3 nucleotide sequence: TGTGCCAGCAGTTTAGGTGTCTCTTTGAGGGGTAGCAATGAGCAGTTCTTC. Its protein product is CASSLGVSLRGSNEQFF.

The gene calls are TRBV24-1 and TRBJ2-3, with D perhaps being TRBD1 or TRBD2 (6 bases each). The V end was cut by 7 bases, the J end by 3 bases, with 10 bases between. The CDR3 is 13 amino acids. The germline V gene encodes CDR1 KGHDR and CDR2 SFDVKD. For the CDR3, the DNA is TGTGCCACCAGGGGGGCGGGGACAGATACGCAGTATTTT. It is translated as CATRGAGTDTQYF.

V usage is TRBV5-4 and J usage is TRBJ2-7; D gene uncertain. V was trimmed by 4 bases and J by 6 bases, leaving 14 bases between them. The CDR3 has 13 amino acids. The germline V gene encodes CDR1 SGHNT and CDR2 YYREEE (reference sequence). CDR3 nucleotides: TGTGCCAGCAGCCCGGACCCGACCGGCGAGCAGTACTTC. Residues: CASSPDPTGEQYF.

CDR3 sequence (DNA): TGCAGTGCTAGAAGACAGAATACCTACGAGCAGTACTTC. As protein: CSARRQNTYEQYF. This chain connects TRBV20-1 to TRBJ2-7, with D possibly matching TRBD1 (5 bases). Germline V gene data show CDR1 as DFQATT and CDR2 as SNEGSKA (reference sequence). The CDR3 length is 13 residues. V dropped 2 bases and J dropped 2 bases, with 10 bases sitting between them.

This clonotype was observed at least ten times. The V gene is TRBV7-2, the J gene TRBJ2-3; D is undetermined. The CDR3 loop spans 14 amino acids. V gave up 1 base and J gave up 6 bases, with 11 bases separating them. CDR1 and CDR2 from the germline V gene are SGHTA and FQGNSA. This chain's CDR3 is CASSLGSDLDTQYF. CDR3 bases: TGTGCCAGCAGCTTAGGCTCCGACTTGGATACGCAGTATTTT.

Remarks on this clonotype: With a much larger clone just one base away, this may be a read error. This chain joins TRBV27 and TRBJ2-7; D unresolved. The CDR3 is made up of 14 amino acids. V lost 2 bases and J lost 1, with 9 bases in between. In germline, CDR1 is MNHEY, CDR2 SMNVEV (reference sequence). The CDR3 coding sequence is TGTGCCAGCAGTTTAACCAAGGGATCCTACGAGCAGTACTTC. Translation gives CASSLTKGSYEQYF.

The CDR3 nucleotides read TGCAGTGCTAGAGCCATGACTGAGTACCAAGAGACCCAGTTCTTC. Protein: CSARAMTEYQETQFF. This chain connects TRBV20-1 to TRBJ2-5; unclear D gene. The J call is doubtful: the DNA matches TRBJ2-1 better. The germline V gene has CDR1 DFQATT and CDR2 SNEGSKA (reference sequence). The CDR3 sequence is 15 residues long.